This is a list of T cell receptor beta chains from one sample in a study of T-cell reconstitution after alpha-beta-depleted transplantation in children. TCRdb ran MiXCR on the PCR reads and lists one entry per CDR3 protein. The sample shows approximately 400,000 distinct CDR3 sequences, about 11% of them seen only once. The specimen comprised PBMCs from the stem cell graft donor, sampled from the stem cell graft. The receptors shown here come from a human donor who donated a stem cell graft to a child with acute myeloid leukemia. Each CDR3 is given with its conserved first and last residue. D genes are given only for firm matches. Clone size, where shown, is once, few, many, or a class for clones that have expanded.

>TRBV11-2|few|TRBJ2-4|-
CASSFSHSLAKNIQYF
TGTGCCAGCAGCTTTTCCCATAGCCTAGCCAAAAACATTCAGTACTTC
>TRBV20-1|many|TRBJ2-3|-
CSARDHRGFGTDTQYF
TGCAGTGCTAGAGATCATCGGGGGTTCGGCACAGATACGCAGTATTTT
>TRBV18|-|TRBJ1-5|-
CASSPTQGNLNQPQHF
TGTGCCAGCTCACCGACACAGGGTAACCTCAATCAGCCCCAGCATTTT
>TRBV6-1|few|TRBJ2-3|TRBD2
CASRTGLATDTQYF
TGTGCCAGCCGTACGGGACTAGCCACAGATACGCAGTATTTT
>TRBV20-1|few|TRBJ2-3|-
CSARSSGYESTDTQYF
TGCAGTGCTAGATCCTCGGGCTATGAGAGCACAGATACGCAGTATTTT
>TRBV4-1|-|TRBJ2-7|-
CASSQVTQGHEQYF
TGCGCCAGCAGCCAAGTCACCCAGGGGCACGAGCAGTACTTC
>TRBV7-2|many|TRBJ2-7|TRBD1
CASSRDRDEQYF
TGTGCCAGCAGCCGCGACAGGGACGAGCAGTACTTC
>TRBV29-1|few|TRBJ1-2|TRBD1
CSVGQGQVYGYTF
TGCAGCGTCGGACAGGGACAGGTCTATGGCTACACCTTC
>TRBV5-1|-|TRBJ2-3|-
CASSLFRDGGLSSTDTQYF
TGCGCCAGCAGCTTGTTTCGGGACGGAGGATTATCAAGCACAGATACGCAGTATTTT
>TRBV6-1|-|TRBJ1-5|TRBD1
CASSENTGATSNQPQHF
TGTGCCAGCAGTGAGAATACAGGGGCCACAAGCAATCAGCCCCAGCATTTT
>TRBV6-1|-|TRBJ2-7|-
CASSEPISYEQYF
TGTGCCAGCAGCGAGCCAATTTCCTACGAGCAGTACTTC
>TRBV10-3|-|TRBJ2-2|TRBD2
CAIRGLAGVSTGELFF
TGTGCCATCAGGGGTTTGGCGGGAGTGAGCACCGGGGAGCTGTTTTTT
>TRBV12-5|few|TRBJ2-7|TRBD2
CASGDTGTSGRREQYF
TGTGCTAGTGGAGATACCGGGACTAGCGGGAGACGGGAGCAGTACTTC
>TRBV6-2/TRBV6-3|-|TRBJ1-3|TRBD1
CASSYFGQGTGNTIYF
TGTGCCAGCAGTTACTTTGGACAGGGGACTGGAAACACCATATATTTT
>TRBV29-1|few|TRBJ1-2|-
CSAHSGTQEGYTF
TGCAGCGCCCACTCCGGGACACAGGAGGGCTACACCTTC
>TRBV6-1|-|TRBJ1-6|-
CASWPRYNSPLHF
TGTGCCAGCTGGCCTCGGTATAATTCACCCCTCCACTTT
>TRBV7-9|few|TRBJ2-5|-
CASSLSLTSVETQYF
TGTGCCAGCAGCTTATCGCTTACTAGTGTGGAGACCCAGTACTTC
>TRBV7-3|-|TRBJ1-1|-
CASSQTRGGSEAFF
TGTGCCAGCAGCCAAACTAGGGGGGGCTCTGAAGCTTTCTTT
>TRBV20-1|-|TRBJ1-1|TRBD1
CSGQGVTEAFF
TGCAGTGGACAGGGGGTGACTGAAGCTTTCTTT
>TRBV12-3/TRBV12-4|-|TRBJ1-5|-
CASQIRGFNQPQHF
TGTGCCAGTCAAATCAGGGGATTCAATCAGCCCCAGCATTTT
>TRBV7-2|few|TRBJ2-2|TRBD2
CASSLPLAGASHTGELFF
TGTGCCAGCAGCTTGCCGCTAGCGGGAGCTTCCCACACCGGGGAGCTGTTTTTT
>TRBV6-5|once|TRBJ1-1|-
CASSYSRRGFTEAFF
TGTGCCAGCAGTTACTCGCGCCGGGGGTTCACTGAAGCTTTCTTT
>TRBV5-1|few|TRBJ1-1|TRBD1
CASSLGSGGRVNTEAFF
TGCGCCAGCAGCTTGGGATCAGGGGGCCGGGTGAACACTGAAGCTTTCTTT
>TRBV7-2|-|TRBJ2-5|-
CASSFNGIQETQYF
TGTGCCAGCAGCTTTAACGGTATCCAAGAGACCCAGTACTTC
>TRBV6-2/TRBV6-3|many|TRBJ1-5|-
CASRPNSNQPQHF
TGTGCCAGCAGACCCAATAGCAATCAGCCCCAGCATTTT
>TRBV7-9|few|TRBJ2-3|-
CASSLVGTGVSTDTQYF
TGTGCCAGCAGCTTAGTTGGGACGGGAGTTTCAACAGATACGCAGTATTTT
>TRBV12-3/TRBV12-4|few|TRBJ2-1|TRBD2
CASSPRGGGSSYNEQFF
TGTGCCAGCAGTCCTCGGGGCGGGGGTAGCTCCTACAATGAGCAGTTCTTC
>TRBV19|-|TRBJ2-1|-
CASSMAILVAGEQFF
TGTGCCAGTAGTATGGCAATCCTGGTTGCGGGTGAGCAGTTCTTC
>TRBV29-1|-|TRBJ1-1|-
CSVEDLNTEAFF
TGCAGCGTTGAAGATCTGAACACTGAAGCTTTCTTT
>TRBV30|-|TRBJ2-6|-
CAWYSGAGANVLTF
TGTGCCTGGTATTCGGGGGCTGGGGCCAACGTCCTGACTTTC
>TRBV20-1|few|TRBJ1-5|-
CSAATGDSNQPQHF
TGCAGTGCCGCGACAGGAGATAGCAATCAGCCCCAGCATTTT
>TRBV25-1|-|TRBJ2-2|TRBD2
CASSEGLAGGQNTGELFF
TGTGCCAGCAGTGAGGGACTAGCGGGAGGCCAGAACACCGGGGAGCTGTTTTTT
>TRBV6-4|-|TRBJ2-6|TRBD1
CASSTGQIVSGANVLTF
TGTGCCAGCAGTACGGGACAGATTGTTTCTGGGGCCAACGTCCTGACTTTC